The clone carrying this T cell receptor (beta chain) was recorded once. Its antigen is unknown. Profiling relied on immunoSEQ multiplex PCR, and the TCRdb table lists in-frame clones only, not all of them. The data show about 84,000 clones, 70% to 90% seen once. The data were taken from a study of T cell responses to AZD1222 COVID-19 vaccine. Study conclusions and caveats: Only after the peak T cell response were repertoires sampled. Baseline serology detected seropositivity in only five or six AZD1222 recipients. Most donors were white British and more were female, and clonal diversity was possibly underestimated.

CDR1 MNHEY and CDR2 SVGAGI come from the germline V gene. Trimming took 4 bases from V and 4 from J, leaving 13 bases between them. CDR3 length equals 14 residues. Whether given at about 4 or about 12 weeks, second doses were pooled. The sample was peripheral blood, taken 28 days after the second AZD1222 dose. The TCR sequence derives from an adult who received the AZD1222 COVID-19 vaccine. The chain employs TRBV6-5 and TRBJ1-1; perhaps TRBD1 as D (6 bases). Here the CDR3 reads CASSSRQVPTEAFF. The CDR3 DNA reads TGTGCCAGCAGTTCCCGACAGGTCCCCACTGAAGCTTTCTTT.